The 23 T cell receptor beta chains in this list originate from one sample, sequenced in a study of graft-versus-host responses after intestinal transplantation. Some clones are missing from TCRdb's copy, which holds only in-frame ones; the method was immunoSEQ multiplex PCR. The repertoire holds about 31,000 clones, with roughly 80% as singletons. These receptors lack a known antigen. This specimen consisted of unstimulated CD8+ T cells sorted from spleen or lymph node cells, obtained before intestinal transplant. These receptors came from a human donor who received an intestinal transplant.

The rearrangement joins TRBV28 to TRBJ1-2; 8 bases agree with TRBD1. Losses at the gene ends were 5 bases for V and 6 bases for J; bases not matched to a gene: 8. CDR3 length: 14 amino acids. Germline CDR1 MDHEN, CDR2 SYDVKM. CDR3 residues: CASSLRTGKNGYTF. For the CDR3, the DNA is TGTGCCAGCAGTCTCCGGACAGGGAAAAATGGCTACACCTTC.

This chain joins TRBV7-9 and TRBJ2-7; no clear D. Trimming shortened V by 1 base and J by 1 base, and 5 bases separated the two germline ends. The germline CDR1 and CDR2 sequences are SEHNR and FQNEAQ (reference sequence). CDR3 length: 13 amino acids. The CDR3 DNA is TGTGCCAGCAGCTTAGGGAGATCCTACGAGCAGTACTTC. Encoded protein: CASSLGRSYEQYF. The entire variable domain, with the rest obtained from reference TRBV7-9 and TRBJ2-7, is as follows: DTGVSQNPRHKITKRGQNVTFRCDPISEHNRLYWYRQTLGQGPEFLTYFQNEAQLEKSRLLSDRFSAERPKGSFSTLEIQRTEQGDSAMYLCASSLGRSYEQYFGPGTRLTVT.

The J gene is TRBJ2-1, the V gene TRBV28, with a tentative D call TRBD2 (6 bases). Trimming shortened V by 6 bases and J by 15 bases, and 18 bases separated the two germline ends. Looked up from germline, CDR1 is MDHEN and CDR2 is SYDVKM. This CDR3 has 12 amino acids. CDR3 protein: CASSPGTSTWFF. The CDR3 region has the DNA TGTGCCAGCAGCCCTGGGACTTCTACCTGGTTCTTC.

The chain recombines TRBV15 with TRBJ2-7; TRBD1 matches 8 bases. V lost 0 bases, J lost 7 bases, and 8 bases stayed unmatched. The CDR3 is 15 amino acids. CDR1 is LNHNV and CDR2 is YYDKDF in the germline V gene (reference sequence). Written as DNA, the CDR3 is TGTGCCACCAGCAGAGAGGACAGGGTATCGGAGGAGCAGTACTTC. Its protein is CATSREDRVSEEQYF.

V and J are TRBV27 and TRBJ2-3, with D possibly matching TRBD1 (6 bases). The germline gives CDR1 MNHEY, CDR2 SMNVEV (reference sequence). This CDR3 is built from 14 residues. V lost 9 bases, J lost 2 bases, and 15 bases lay in between. Written as DNA, the CDR3 is TGTGCCAGTAGACTCAGGGGCTACACAGATACGCAGTATTTT. Encoded protein: CASRLRGYTDTQYF.

This chain uses TRBV15 with TRBJ2-1; D gene unclear. With 2 bases removed from V and 4 bases from J, the gap between germline ends came to 21 bases. The CDR3 is 18 residues long. Germline CDR1 LNHNV, CDR2 YYDKDF (reference sequence). The CDR3 here is CATSRNRVHASTYNEQFF. The CDR3 coding sequence is TGTGCCACCAGCAGAAACCGCGTCCATGCGTCTACTTACAATGAGCAGTTCTTC.

V is TRBV6-5 and J is TRBJ2-7; 9 nucleotides line up with TRBD1. The CDR3 totals 15 residues. Germline V gene sequence: CDR1 MNHEY, CDR2 SVGAGI. V was pared by 5 bases and J by 2 bases, with 7 bases of the junction left unmatched. CDR3 bases: TGTGCCAGCAGTCTGGGACAGGGTGTCACCTACGAGCAGTACTTC. Protein: CASSLGQGVTYEQYF.

The chain uses TRBV7-9 and TRBJ1-2, with a possible D match to TRBD1 (5 bases). This CDR3 is built from 13 residues. Trimming left V 7 bases short and J 4 bases short, with 13 bases between. In germline, CDR1 is SEHNR, CDR2 FQNEAQ (reference sequence). The CDR3 reads CASTPGPRYGYTF. CDR3 bases: TGTGCCAGCACCCCAGGGCCACGCTATGGCTACACCTTC.

The rearrangement joins TRBV28 to TRBJ2-5, with TRBD2 matching over 8 bases. CDR1 is MDHEN and CDR2 is SYDVKM in the germline V gene. J lost 2 bases, V lost 5 bases, and 4 bases had no gene match. This CDR3 is built from 14 residues. This chain's CDR3 is CASSQTGGQETQYF. The CDR3, as DNA: TGTGCCAGCAGTCAAACGGGAGGGCAAGAGACCCAGTACTTC.

The V call is TRBV19, the J call TRBJ2-7; TRBD2 is a possible D gene (5 bases). Germline CDR1 reads LNHDA; CDR2 reads SQIVND (reference sequence). The CDR3 spans 13 residues. V was trimmed by 1 base and J by 3 bases, leaving 7 bases between them. The CDR3 coding sequence is TGTGCCAGTAGTATAGGCGGAGGCTACGAGCAGTACTTC. Its translation: CASSIGGGYEQYF.

This rearrangement joins TRBV5-8 to TRBJ2-7; TRBD2 might be the D (5 bases). This CDR3 has 13 amino acids. Germline assignment: CDR1 SGHTS and CDR2 YDEGEE. Trimming shortened V by 0 bases and J by 6 bases, and 10 bases separated the two germline ends. In DNA form, the CDR3 reads TGTGCCAGCAGCTTGGGTCAGAGGGTCGAGCAGTACTTC. As protein: CASSLGQRVEQYF.

The chain recombines TRBV7-9 with TRBJ1-1; no clear D gene. Trimming stripped 5 bases from V and 8 bases from J, with 6 bases between. The CDR3 loop spans 10 amino acids. Germline assignment: CDR1 SEHNR and CDR2 FQNEAQ (reference sequence). Here the CDR3 reads CASSLPEAFF. The CDR3 bases are TGTGCCAGCAGCCTCCCGGAAGCTTTCTTT.

The V gene is TRBV10-3, the J gene TRBJ1-1, with 7 bases identical to TRBD1. CDR1 ENHRY and CDR2 SYGVKD come from the germline V gene. The CDR3 has 15 amino acids. The V segment lost 6 bases and the J segment 2 bases; nucleotides outside the gene matches: 9. In nucleotides, the CDR3 is TGTGCCATCAGGGATAAGGGACAGCTCAACACTGAAGCTTTCTTT. The encoded protein is CAIRDKGQLNTEAFF.

V gene TRBV6-5 combines with J gene TRBJ2-1; 7 bases line up with TRBD2. There are 15 residues in the CDR3. Germline CDR1 is MNHEY and CDR2 is SVGAGI. The V and J ends lost 4 bases and 1 base, in that order; junction bases with no gene match: 4. CDR3: CASSSTGGSYNEQFF. The CDR3 DNA is TGTGCCAGCAGTTCGACGGGGGGTTCCTACAATGAGCAGTTCTTC.

Regarding this clone: A read error likely explains this, since a far larger clone differs by one base. V gene TRBV4-2 combines with J gene TRBJ2-4, with TRBD1 matching over 8 bases. The V and J ends lost 4 bases and 6 bases, in that order; junction bases with no gene match: 5. In germline, CDR1 is LGHNA, CDR2 YNFKEQ. This CDR3 has 14 amino acids. The CDR3 nucleotides read TGTGCCAGCAGCCCGGACAGGGTTCGAAACATTCAGTACTTC. The encoded protein is CASSPDRVRNIQYF.

This clone turned up a few times. The gene calls are TRBV5-4 and TRBJ1-2; D is uncertain. Germline V lookup: CDR1 SGHNT, CDR2 YYREEE (reference sequence). V was clipped by 0 bases and J by 5 bases, with 14 bases between them. This CDR3 has 15 amino acids. CDR3 protein: CASSLAGSELYGYTF. As DNA, the CDR3 is TGTGCCAGCAGCTTGGCCGGGTCAGAGCTATATGGCTACACCTTC.

The chain couples TRBV7-9 to TRBJ2-7; 7 bases match TRBD1. The CDR3 has 14 amino acids. Per the germline V gene, CDR1 is SEHNR and CDR2 is FQNEAQ (reference sequence). J gave up 2 bases and V 4 bases, and 5 bases lay outside the gene matches. The CDR3 loop reads CASSSSGQPYEQYF. The CDR3 DNA sequence: TGTGCCAGCAGCTCATCGGGACAGCCCTACGAGCAGTACTTC.

The gene calls are TRBV14 and TRBJ1-2; no firm D call. Between the trimmed V and J ends, which lost 1 base and 4 bases, there was a span of 7 bases. This CDR3 region has 13 residues. Germline V CDR1 and CDR2: SGHDN, FVKESK. Written as DNA, the CDR3 is TGTGCCAGCAGCCAAGCAGGAAGCTATGGCTACACCTTC. Protein: CASSQAGSYGYTF.

V and J are TRBV13 and TRBJ2-3; 11 nucleotides agree with TRBD1. Germline V CDR1 and CDR2: PRHDT, FYEKMQ (reference sequence). The CDR3 is 16 residues long. Trimming at V came to 5 bases and at J to 4 bases, leaving 8 bases not matched to a gene. The CDR3 is CASSPWTGGAADTQYF. In nucleotides, the CDR3 is TGTGCCAGCAGCCCCTGGACAGGGGGCGCGGCAGATACGCAGTATTTT.

This sequence joins TRBV4-1 and TRBJ1-2, with D perhaps TRBD1 (6 bases). Germline loops: CDR1 MGHRA, CDR2 YSYEKL. The CDR3 runs 13 residues. V was shortened by 3 bases and J by 6 bases, with 11 bases between the two germline ends. The CDR3 region has the DNA TGCGCCAGCAGCCAGAGGGGGATCGATGGCTACACCTTC. Its translation is CASSQRGIDGYTF.

The chain uses TRBV7-9 and TRBJ1-1, with 8 bases fitting TRBD1. CDR1 and CDR2 from the germline V gene are SEHNR and FQNEAQ (reference sequence). J lost 6 bases, V lost 5 bases, and 14 bases had no gene match. This CDR3 contains 16 residues. CDR3 bases: TGTGCCAGCAGCCCCCCGACAGGGGAGAAGGTCCCTGAAGCTTTCTTT. Its protein product is CASSPPTGEKVPEAFF.

The chain links TRBV9 to TRBJ2-1; perhaps TRBD1 as D (6 bases). Deletions cut 3 bases from V and 0 bases from J, with 7 bases between. The germline V gene has CDR1 SGDLS and CDR2 YYNGEE. This CDR3 region has 14 residues. The CDR3 DNA follows: TGTGCCAGCAGCGGGGGGCCCTCCTACAATGAGCAGTTCTTC. It codes for CASSGGPSYNEQFF. The whole variable domain, filled in from reference TRBV9 and TRBJ2-1, reads DSGVTQTPKHLITATGQRVTLRCSPRSGDLSVYWYQQSLDQGLQFLIQYYNGEERAKGNILERFSAQQFPDLHSELNLSSLELGDSALYFCASSGGPSYNEQFFGPGTRLTVL.

The chain recombines TRBV4-2 with TRBJ1-1; D uncertain. CDR3 length: 14 amino acids. The germline gives CDR1 LGHNA, CDR2 YNFKEQ. Between the trimmed V and J ends, which lost 3 bases and 4 bases, there was a span of 12 bases. The CDR3 region is CASSQTSLGTEAFF. Written as DNA, the CDR3 is TGTGCCAGCAGCCAGACAAGCCTCGGCACTGAAGCTTTCTTT.